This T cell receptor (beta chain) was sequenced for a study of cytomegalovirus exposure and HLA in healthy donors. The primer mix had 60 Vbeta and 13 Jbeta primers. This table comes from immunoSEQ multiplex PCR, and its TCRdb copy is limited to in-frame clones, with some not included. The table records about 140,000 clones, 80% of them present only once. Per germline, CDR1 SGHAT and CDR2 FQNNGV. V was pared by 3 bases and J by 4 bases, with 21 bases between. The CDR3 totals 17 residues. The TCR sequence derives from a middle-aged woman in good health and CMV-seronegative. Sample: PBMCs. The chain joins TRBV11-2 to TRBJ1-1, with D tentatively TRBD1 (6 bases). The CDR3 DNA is TGTGCCAGCAGCTTGGGACCGCAGGGGTATATCCCCACTGAAGCTTTCTTT. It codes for CASSLGPQGYIPTEAFF.